The 25 T cell receptor beta chains given below trace back to one sample, sequenced in a study of blood T cells in healthy people across ages. For the second PCR, which ran for roughly 6 to 12 cycles, a sample-barcoded 5' primer and a J-beta primer mix were used. TCRdb re-called the 5' RACE reads with MiXCR, one entry per CDR3 protein. The sample carries over 1,500,000 distinct CDR3 sequences, roughly two fifths recorded once. Specimen: blood. The receptor source for this set is a human donor in good health.

This clonotype appeared a few times. J is TRBJ2-1 and V is TRBV28; possibly TRBD2 for D (7 bases). V shed 5 bases and J shed 9 bases, with 14 bases lying between them. In germline, CDR1 is MDHEN, CDR2 SYDVKM. The length of the CDR3 is 13 residues. The CDR3 DNA follows: TGTGCCAGCAGTGGGGGGGGCCCGGTTGAGCAGTTCTTC. This gives the protein CASSGGGPVEQFF.

J is TRBJ1-1 and V is TRBV5-6; D not resolved. Trimming stripped 7 bases from V and 0 bases from J, with 10 bases between. CDR3 length equals 13 residues. Germline CDR1 SGHDT, CDR2 YYEEEE. The CDR3 coding sequence is TGTGCCAGCGTCCGAAAAATGAACACTGAAGCTTTCTTT. Translated, it gives CASVRKMNTEAFF. The whole variable domain, filled in from reference TRBV5-6 and TRBJ1-1, reads DAGVTQSPTHLIKTRGQQVTLRCSPKSGHDTVSWYQQALGQGPQFIFQYYEEEERQRGNFPDRFSGHQFPNYSSELNVNALLLGDSALYLCASVRKMNTEAFFGQGTRLTVV.

Only a few counts were recorded for this clonotype. The chain has TRBV4-3 and TRBJ2-3; 7 positions agree with TRBD2. J lost 2 bases, V lost 0 bases, and 5 bases had no gene match. This CDR3 spans 16 amino acids. Germline V lookup: CDR1 LGHNA, CDR2 YSLEER. CDR3 sequence reads: CASSQELASHTDTQYF. As DNA, the CDR3 is TGCGCCAGCAGCCAAGAACTAGCGAGCCACACAGATACGCAGTATTTT.

The gene calls are TRBV5-1 and TRBJ2-3; D is uncertain. V was pared by 3 bases and J by 2 bases, with 16 bases between. The CDR3 contains 16 residues. In germline, CDR1 is SGHRS, CDR2 YFSETQ. The CDR3 protein is CASSSAQQSDTDTQYF. The CDR3 coding sequence is TGCGCCAGCAGCTCTGCCCAGCAGTCCGACACAGATACGCAGTATTTT.

This clonotype came up a few times. This chain uses TRBV12-3 or TRBV12-4 with TRBJ1-1; the match to TRBD1 covers 7 bases. Germline trimming cut 8 bases from V and 10 bases from J; bases unmatched to any gene: 13. The CDR3 is 13 residues long. DNA of the CDR3: TGTGCCAGCGGCGCCACCGGGACAGAGGGAGCTTTCTTT. This sequence encodes CASGATGTEGAFF.

The chain recombines TRBV7-2 with TRBJ1-1; 10 bases match TRBD1. The V segment lost 1 base and the J segment 10 bases; nucleotides outside the gene matches: 12. CDR3 length equals 16 residues. CDR1 is SGHTA, CDR2 FQGNSA, per germline. For the CDR3, the DNA is TGTGCCAGCAGCTTAGATGCCCCCGGACAGGGGGTGGTAGCTTTCTTT. It is translated as CASSLDAPGQGVVAFF.

This chain links TRBV20-1 with TRBJ1-5; D is unclear. V was cut by 0 bases and J by 4 bases, with 10 bases left in between. This CDR3 has 14 residues. Germline V gene lookup returns CDR1 DFQATT and CDR2 SNEGSKA (reference sequence). The CDR3 sequence: CSARDENLNQPQHF. In DNA form, the CDR3 reads TGCAGTGCTAGAGATGAGAACCTAAATCAGCCCCAGCATTTT.

The chain couples TRBV20-1 to TRBJ1-4; a weak D match, TRBD1 (6 bases). This CDR3 is built from 15 residues. Per germline, CDR1 DFQATT and CDR2 SNEGSKA (reference sequence). V was shortened by 2 bases and J by 5 bases, with 15 bases between the two germline ends. The CDR3 loop reads CSARFPGGSNEKLFF. In nucleotides, the CDR3 is TGCAGTGCTAGATTCCCCGGGGGCTCAAATGAAAAACTGTTTTTT.

This clonotype was seen only a few times. This chain uses TRBV20-1 with TRBJ2-3; perhaps TRBD2 as D (5 bases). V lost 1 base and J lost 2, with 16 bases in between. The germline V gene encodes CDR1 DFQATT and CDR2 SNEGSKA (reference sequence). The CDR3 is 16 amino acids. The CDR3 nucleotides are TGCAGTGCTAGAGCGGCTAGCTATAGCTCCACAGATACGCAGTATTTT. It encodes CSARAASYSSTDTQYF.

This clonotype was seen only a few times. The chain links TRBV7-9 to TRBJ1-5; D call uncertain. V shed 2 bases and J shed 6 bases, with 14 bases lying between them. The CDR3 sequence is 15 residues long. Germline lookup yields CDR1 SEHNR and CDR2 FQNEAQ (reference sequence). CDR3 DNA sequence: TGTGCCAGCAGCTTATCCGGTGCGCGACCTCAGCCCCAGCATTTT. Translation: CASSLSGARPQPQHF. Variable domain in full (rest from reference TRBV7-9 and TRBJ1-5): DTGVSQNPRHKITKRGQNVTFRCDPISEHNRLYWYRQTLGQGPEFLTYFQNEAQLEKSRLLSDRFSAERPKGSFSTLEIQRTEQGDSAMYLCASSLSGARPQPQHFGDGTRLSIL.

The chain has TRBV5-5 and TRBJ2-4; TRBD2 might be the D (6 bases). The end of the DNA fits TRBJ2-7 better, so the J call may be wrong. The CDR3 has 14 amino acids. CDR1 and CDR2 (germline): SGHKS, YYEKEE (reference sequence). This CDR3 reads CASSYEWGAYEQYF. Here the CDR3 DNA reads TGTGCCAGCAGCTACGAGTGGGGGGCCTACGAGCAGTACTTC.

CDR3 sequence (DNA): TGCGCCAGCAGTGCCCGGGGGCGCGTCACAGATACGCAGTATTTT. It translates to CASSARGRVTDTQYF. This chain joins TRBV4-3 and TRBJ2-3; D tentatively reads TRBD1 or TRBD2 (6 bases each). Germline V gene sequence: CDR1 LGHNA, CDR2 YSLEER. Trimming stripped 6 bases from V and 2 bases from J, with 15 bases between. This CDR3 is 15 amino acids long.

This clonotype was detected only a few times. The chain combines TRBV6-2 or TRBV6-3 with TRBJ1-1, with 7 bases matching TRBD1. V lost 3 bases, J lost 3 bases, and 10 bases stayed unmatched. From germline, CDR1 is MNHEY and CDR2 SVGEGT. The CDR3 consists of 16 residues. The CDR3 DNA follows: TGTGCCAGCAGTTATAACACAGGGGAGTTGGACACTGAAGCTTTCTTT. As protein: CASSYNTGELDTEAFF.

This clonotype was seen more than once but under ten times. V and J are TRBV20-1 and TRBJ2-1, with TRBD2 identical over 7 bases. Germline trimming cut 3 bases from V and 4 bases from J; bases unmatched to any gene: 12. The CDR3 is 16 residues long. Germline CDR1 DFQATT, CDR2 SNEGSKA (reference sequence). The CDR3: CSARASAGELYNEQFF. DNA of the CDR3: TGCAGTGCTAGGGCGTCGGCGGGAGAGCTTTACAATGAGCAGTTCTTC.

The gene calls are TRBV20-1 and TRBJ1-4, with TRBD1 matching 7 bases. Trimming removed 3 bases from V and 7 bases from J; junction bases left unmatched: 8. The CDR3 has 14 residues. Per germline, CDR1 DFQATT and CDR2 SNEGSKA (reference sequence). This CDR3 is CSARRQGEGEKLFF. CDR3 DNA sequence: TGCAGTGCTAGGAGGCAGGGGGAAGGTGAAAAACTGTTTTTT.

This clonotype was recorded many times. This chain uses TRBV9 with TRBJ2-3; 15 positions match TRBD2. V was clipped by 4 bases and J by 7 bases; unmatched bases: 4. This CDR3 has 15 amino acids. CDR1 SGDLS and CDR2 YYNGEE come from the germline V gene. The CDR3, as DNA: TGTGCCAGCAGCACCGGACTAGCGGGGGGGTATACGCAGTATTTT. The encoded protein is CASSTGLAGGYTQYF.

As DNA, the CDR3 is TGTGCCAGCAGTTTCGGGTTGGTTGGCGCACGATACGAGCAGTACTTC. This sequence encodes CASSFGLVGARYEQYF. The genes are TRBV12-3 or TRBV12-4 and TRBJ2-7, with no clear D. Trimming pared 3 bases from V and 4 bases from J, leaving 19 bases between. CDR3 length: 16 amino acids.

The table lists this clonotype with a few counts. V usage is TRBV29-1 and J usage is TRBJ1-1; tentatively, D is TRBD1 (5 bases). Germline CDR1 reads SQVTM; CDR2 reads ANQGSEA. Trimming stripped 4 bases from V and 0 bases from J, with 9 bases between. The CDR3 has 13 residues. The DNA of the CDR3 is TGCAGCGTTGCACAGGTTCTGAACACTGAAGCTTTCTTT. This translates into CSVAQVLNTEAFF. The complete variable domain, with remaining parts taken from reference TRBV29-1 and TRBJ1-1, reads SAVISQKPSRDICQRGTSLTIQCQVDSQVTMMFWYRQQPGQSLTLIATANQGSEATYESGFVIDKFPISRPNLTFSTLTVSNMSPEDSSIYLCSVAQVLNTEAFFGQGTRLTVV.

The rearrangement links TRBV13 to TRBJ2-3; D perhaps matches TRBD2 (6 bases). CDR1 is PRHDT and CDR2 is FYEKMQ in the germline V gene (reference sequence). The CDR3 has 15 amino acids. V was pared by 2 bases and J by 1 base, with 10 bases between. The CDR3 reads CASSLRDFRTDTQYF. The CDR3 DNA is TGTGCCAGCAGCTTACGGGACTTTCGCACAGATACGCAGTATTTT.

This clonotype was seen only a few times. J is TRBJ2-7 and V is TRBV29-1, with 10 bases fitting TRBD1. V lost 4 bases, J lost 5 bases, and 5 bases stayed unmatched. The length of the CDR3 is 13 residues. Germline CDR1 and CDR2: SQVTM and ANQGSEA. Written as DNA, the CDR3 is TGCAGCGTTGGATGGGACAGGGGCCACGAGCAGTACTTC. Amino acids: CSVGWDRGHEQYF.

This clonotype was found a few times. The chain recombines TRBV7-2 with TRBJ1-2; D is perhaps TRBD1 (5 bases). Trimming cost V 0 bases and J 7 bases, with 12 bases left between them. The CDR3 covers 14 residues. Per germline, CDR1 SGHTA and CDR2 FQGNSA. The CDR3 DNA follows: TGTGCCAGCAGCTTAGCGAGCGGACAAACTGGCTACACCTTC. Translating gives CASSLASGQTGYTF.

The chain uses TRBV5-1 and TRBJ2-7; TRBD1 might be the D (6 bases). The V and J ends lost 2 bases and 0 bases respectively, with 12 bases between them. The CDR3 sequence is 15 residues long. Per germline, CDR1 SGHRS and CDR2 YFSETQ. This CDR3 reads CASSLLQGDSYEQYF. CDR3 bases: TGCGCCAGCAGCTTATTACAGGGCGACTCCTACGAGCAGTACTTC.

The chain recombines TRBV7-9 with TRBJ2-5; weak D call: TRBD2 (6 bases). There are 15 residues in the CDR3. V lost 5 bases to trimming and J lost 5 bases, with 18 bases between them. The germline CDR1 and CDR2 sequences are SEHNR and FQNEAQ (reference sequence). CDR3 amino acids: CASSLGTSAGETQYF. CDR3 nucleotides: TGTGCCAGCAGCCTTGGGACTTCGGCGGGGGAGACCCAGTACTTC.

As concerns this clonotype: A junction end diverges from the germline sequence, so it may reflect a read error. CDR3 DNA sequence: TGTGCCAGCAGCTTGGACGGACAGGGCATAGGCACAGATGCGCAGTATTTT. Its protein product is CASSLDGQGIGTDAQYF. The chain uses TRBV7-2 and TRBJ2-3, with 8 bases fitting TRBD1. There are 17 residues in the CDR3. From germline, CDR1 is SGHTA and CDR2 FQGNSA.

As concerns this clonotype: The junction and the germline gene differ at one end; a read error may be behind it. The gene calls are TRBV28 and TRBJ2-3; the match to TRBD2 covers 7 bases. CDR3 length: 13 residues. Germline V gene data show CDR1 as MDHEN and CDR2 as SYDVKM. CDR3 DNA sequence: TGTGCCAGCAGTTTGGGGGGGATCGATACGCGGTATTTT. The encoded protein is CASSLGGIDTRYF.